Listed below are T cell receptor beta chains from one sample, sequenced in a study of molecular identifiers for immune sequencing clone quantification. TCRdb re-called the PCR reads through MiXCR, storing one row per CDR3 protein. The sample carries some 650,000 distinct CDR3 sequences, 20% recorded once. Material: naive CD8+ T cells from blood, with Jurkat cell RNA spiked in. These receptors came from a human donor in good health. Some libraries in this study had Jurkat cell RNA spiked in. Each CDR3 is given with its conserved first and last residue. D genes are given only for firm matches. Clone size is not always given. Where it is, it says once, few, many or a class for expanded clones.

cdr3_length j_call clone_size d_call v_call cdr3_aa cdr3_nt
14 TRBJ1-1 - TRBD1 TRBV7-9 CASSIPPGQGVASF TGTGCCAGCAGTATACCGCCGGGACAGGGAGTAGCTTCCTTT
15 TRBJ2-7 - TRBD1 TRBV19 CASSSGTGHNYEQYF TGTGCCAGTAGTAGCGGGACAGGGCATAACTACGAGCAGTACTTC
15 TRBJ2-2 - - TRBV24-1 CATSDSRGNTGELFF TGTGCCACCAGTGATTCCAGGGGAAACACCGGGGAGCTGTTTTTT
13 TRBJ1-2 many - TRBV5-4 CASSLEASMSYTF TGTGCCAGCAGCTTGGAGGCCTCTATGAGCTACACCTTC
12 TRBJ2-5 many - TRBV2 CASTGDQETQYF TGTGCCAGCACAGGGGATCAAGAGACCCAGTACTTC
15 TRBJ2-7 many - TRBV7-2 CASSSGVGGSYEQYF TGTGCCAGCAGCTCAGGCGTGGGGGGTTCCTACGAGCAGTACTTC
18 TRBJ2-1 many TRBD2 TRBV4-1 CASSQVTAGGLQGNEQFF TGCGCCAGCAGCCAAGTGACTGCGGGAGGGCTACAGGGCAATGAGCAGTTCTTC
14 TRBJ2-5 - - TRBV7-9 CASGSLGGKETQYF TGTGCCAGCGGCTCCCTAGGCGGGAAGGAGACCCAGTACTTC
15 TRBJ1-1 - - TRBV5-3 CASSPGTGRDTEAFF TGTGCCAGCAGCCCGGGGACGGGGAGGGACACTGAAGCTTTCTTT
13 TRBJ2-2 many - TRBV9 CASSSEATGELFF TGTGCCAGCAGCTCAGAAGCTACCGGGGAGCTGTTTTTT
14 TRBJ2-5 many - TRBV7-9 CASINQQGPETQYF TGTGCCAGCATCAACCAACAGGGTCCGGAGACCCAGTACTTC
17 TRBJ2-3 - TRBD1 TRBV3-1 CASSQEVRGSAWDTQYF TGTGCCAGCAGCCAAGAAGTCAGGGGGTCCGCATGGGATACGCAGTATTTT
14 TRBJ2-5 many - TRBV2 CASSEPRKEETQYF TGTGCCAGCAGTGAACCCAGAAAAGAAGAGACCCAGTACTTC